The clone carrying this T cell receptor beta chain occurred many times. Enrolment of Seattle patients took place during active infection, and they were followed longitudinally. The CDR3 is 11 residues long. Repertoires were generated with immunoSEQ multiplex PCR, while TCRdb's copy carries only in-frame clones and drops some. This table has approximately 140,000 clones, 80% to 85% appearing once. The data belong to a study of blood T cell repertoires in COVID-19. The chain employs TRBV12-3 or TRBV12-4 and TRBJ2-3; TRBD2 agrees at 7 bases. Material for sequencing was peripheral blood. The source of this sequence is a man under 40 with COVID-19, enrolled during active disease. CDR3 sequence: CGSGNPDTQYF. The CDR3, as DNA: TGTGGGAGCGGGAACCCAGATACGCAGTATTTT.